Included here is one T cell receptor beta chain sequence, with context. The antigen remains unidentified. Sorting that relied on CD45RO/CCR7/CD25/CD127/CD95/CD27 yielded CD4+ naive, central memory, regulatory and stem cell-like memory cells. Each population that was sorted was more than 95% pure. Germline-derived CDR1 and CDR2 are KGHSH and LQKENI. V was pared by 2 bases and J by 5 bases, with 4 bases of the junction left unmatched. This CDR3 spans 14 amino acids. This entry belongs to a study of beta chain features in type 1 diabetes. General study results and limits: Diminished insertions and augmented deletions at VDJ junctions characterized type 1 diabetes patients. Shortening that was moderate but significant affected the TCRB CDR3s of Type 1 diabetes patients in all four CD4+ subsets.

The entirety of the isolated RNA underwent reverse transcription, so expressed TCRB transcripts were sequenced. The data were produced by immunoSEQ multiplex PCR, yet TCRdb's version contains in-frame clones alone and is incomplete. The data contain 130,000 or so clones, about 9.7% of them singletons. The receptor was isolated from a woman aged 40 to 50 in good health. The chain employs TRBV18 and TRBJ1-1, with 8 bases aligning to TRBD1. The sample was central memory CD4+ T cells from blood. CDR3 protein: CASSPGTGLTEAFF. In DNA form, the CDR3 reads TGTGCCAGCTCACCAGGGACAGGTCTTACTGAAGCTTTCTTT.